The sequence of this T cell receptor beta chain was determined in a study of blood T cells in healthy people across ages. A second PCR, run for roughly 7 to 12 cycles, used a sample-barcoded 5' primer plus a J-beta primer mix. Each of the cDNA molecules was tagged by a template-switch adaptor with 12 random nucleotides. One entry per CDR3 protein, called by TCRdb with MiXCR from the 5' RACE reads. The sample records 500,000 to 700,000 distinct CDR3 sequences, roughly 31% being singletons. This clonotype occurred many times. Germline CDR1 reads DFQATT; CDR2 reads SNEGSKA (reference sequence). This CDR3 region has 11 residues. V was cut by 4 bases and J by 3 bases, with 4 bases left in between.

Sequenced: blood. V is TRBV20-1 and J is TRBJ2-1; D gene unclear. This TCR was sampled from a woman older than 75 in good health. The CDR3 spells CSANLYNEQFF. DNA for the CDR3: TGCAGTGCTAACCTCTACAATGAGCAGTTCTTC.